Listed below are T cell receptor beta chains from one sample, sequenced in a study of T-cell memory formation after mild COVID-19. TCRdb reanalysed the 5' RACE reads using MiXCR and keeps one entry per CDR3 protein. Here the sample spans 350,000 to 400,000 distinct CDR3 sequences, 20% to 25% being singletons. The sequencing input was PBMCs or a T cell subset sorted from them (not recorded which). Every receptor here comes from an adult woman who had mild COVID-19 (a few samples of this study predate the infection). Cell type and time point are not known. Each CDR3 is given with its conserved first and last residue. A D gene is named only where the DNA matches it firmly. Size values are once, few and many counts, or a class for expanded clones, and some rows have none.

D gene,J gene,clone size,V gene,CDR3 DNA,CDR3 protein
TRBD1,TRBJ1-5,-,TRBV6-6,TGTGCCAGCCGACCCTATGGACAGGGTGGGCAGCCCCAGCATTTT,CASRPYGQGGQPQHF
TRBD2,TRBJ2-1,-,TRBV12-3/TRBV12-4,TGTGCCAGCAGTTTAAGAGCGGGAGTCTACAATGAGCAGTTCTTC,CASSLRAGVYNEQFF
-,TRBJ2-7,-,TRBV18,TGTGCCAGCTCACCAGGACAGGTGGGAGGCTACGAGCAGTACTTC,CASSPGQVGGYEQYF
-,TRBJ1-2,-,TRBV7-9,TGTGCCAGCAGCTCTCAGGGACTGTATGGCTACACCTTC,CASSSQGLYGYTF
-,TRBJ2-5,-,TRBV5-5,TGTGCCAGCAGCTTGGTTCAGGGACTCCAAGAGACCCAGTACTTC,CASSLVQGLQETQYF
-,TRBJ1-1,-,TRBV11-2,TGTGCCACCCCGTCTTCCGGTTGGATCACTGAAGCTTTCTTT,CATPSSGWITEAFF
-,TRBJ2-4,few,TRBV7-9,TGTGCCAGCAGCTTAGTTGGCTCCAAAAACATTCAGTACTTC,CASSLVGSKNIQYF
-,TRBJ2-2,few,TRBV4-1,TGCGCCAGCAGCCAACCCACTTCGGGACTGAACACCGGGGAGCTGTTTTTT,CASSQPTSGLNTGELFF
-,TRBJ2-1,-,TRBV7-8,TGTGCCAGCAGCTCGCAAAGGATGGGGGTCGATGAGCAGTTCTTC,CASSSQRMGVDEQFF
-,TRBJ2-5,many,TRBV7-2,TGTGCCAGCAGCGTAACAGGCCTGGGGGAGACCCAGTACTTC,CASSVTGLGETQYF
-,TRBJ2-7,-,TRBV20-1,TGCAGTGCAATAAAGGTGAACACCTACGAGCAGTACTTC,CSAIKVNTYEQYF
TRBD2,TRBJ2-3,few,TRBV7-9,TGTGCCAGCAGCCCCAAACGGACTAGCGGCACAGATACGCAGTATTTT,CASSPKRTSGTDTQYF
-,TRBJ2-7,-,TRBV6-8,TGTGCCAGCAATACGAGAGGGGGAGACTACGAGCAGTACTTC,CASNTRGGDYEQYF
TRBD2,TRBJ2-2,few,TRBV7-3,TGTGCCAGCAGCTTAATGAGTGGACTAGCTGGCGGGGAGCTGTTTTTT,CASSLMSGLAGGELFF
-,TRBJ2-7,few,TRBV27,TGTGCCAGCAGACGGACCGAGAGCTCCTACGAGCAGTACTTC,CASRRTESSYEQYF
-,TRBJ2-6,few,TRBV5-1,TGCGCCAGCAGCTTGCCCAGGGTCTCCGGGGCCAACGTCCTGACTTTC,CASSLPRVSGANVLTF
-,TRBJ1-6,-,TRBV27,TGTGCCAGCAGCAGGGGAATTGGAAATTCACCCCTCCACTTT,CASSRGIGNSPLHF
TRBD1,TRBJ1-1,-,TRBV24-1,TGTGCCACCAGTGATGGAACAGGGGCTGAAGCTTTCTTT,CATSDGTGAEAFF
TRBD1,TRBJ1-1,few,TRBV5-1,TGCGCCAGCAGCTTTTCCAGGGGGCTGAACACTGAAGCTTTCTTT,CASSFSRGLNTEAFF
-,TRBJ2-3,few,TRBV4-1,TGCGCCAGCAGCCAAGAAACGGGGTTCACAGATACGCAGTATTTT,CASSQETGFTDTQYF
-,TRBJ2-1,-,TRBV20-1,TGCAGTGCTAGGTTGGCGGGTGCCCCCTACAATGAGCAGTTCTTC,CSARLAGAPYNEQFF
TRBD1,TRBJ2-7,once,TRBV12-3/TRBV12-4,TGTGCCAGCAGTTTAGCCGCGGCGGGACAGGGATACGAGCAGTACTTC,CASSLAAAGQGYEQYF